The clone carrying this T cell receptor beta chain has ten or more counts. Antigen specificity is unknown. The sample originates from a study of T cell repertoires in cytomegalovirus infection. TCRdb processed the reads anew with MiXCR; each CDR3 protein has one entry. The sample records about 140,000 distinct CDR3 sequences, 5% to 6.5% being singletons. Germline CDR1 and CDR2: MGHRA and YSYEKL. The length of the CDR3 is 15 residues. V lost 1 base and J lost 6, with 13 bases in between. Study-level findings and limits: Cumulated frequencies of public TCR beta families served to identify carriers of CMV plus the relevant HLA.

The sequenced sample consisted of PBMCs. This TCR came from a human donor in good health (CMV status not recorded). Some clones in this sample may be carry-over from other donors' samples. This chain connects TRBV4-1 to TRBJ2-1; perhaps TRBD1 as D (6 bases). CDR3 DNA: TGCGCCAGCAGCCAAGGTCCACGCAGGGGCAATGAGCAGTTCTTC. It translates to CASSQGPRRGNEQFF.